The 7 T cell receptor beta chains reported below all come from one sample, sequenced in a study of CD4 T cells in relation to SARS-CoV-2 and coronaviruses. The unexposed donors gave CD4+ T cells in 2011-2018, prior to COVID-19. The table came from immunoSEQ multiplex PCR; TCRdb's copy has only in-frame clones and leaves some out. In the table there are around 69,000 clones, around 93% of which are singletons. The sample taken for sequencing was naive CD4+ T cells from PBMCs. Subset reported: naive CD4+ T cells isolated by negative enrichment. These receptors were taken from a human donor in good health.

V is TRBV11-2 and J is TRBJ2-1; no reliable D call. Germline assignment: CDR1 SGHAT and CDR2 FQNNGV. V was trimmed by 7 bases and J by 9 bases, leaving 16 bases between them. The length of the CDR3 is 13 residues. The CDR3 protein is CASNLGNSGEQFF. CDR3 coding DNA: TGTGCCAGCAACTTGGGCAATTCGGGTGAGCAGTTCTTC.

The gene calls are TRBV6-5 and TRBJ1-3; perhaps TRBD1 as D (6 bases). This CDR3 is 15 amino acids long. V lost 7 bases to trimming and J lost 0 bases, with 13 bases between them. Germline CDR1 reads MNHEY; CDR2 reads SVGAGI. CDR3 coding DNA: TGTGCCAGCACCCGAACAGGGAGCTCTGGAAACACCATATATTTT. This codes for CASTRTGSSGNTIYF.

This clone was seen only once. Mismatch with germline at one junction end may stem from a read error. This chain joins TRBV6-4 and TRBJ2-7; TRBD2 might be the D (5 bases). This CDR3 region has 13 residues. Germline lookup yields CDR1 MRHNA and CDR2 SNTAGT. CDR3: CASSVDISGVRNF. DNA for the CDR3: TGTGCCAGCAGTGTTGATATAAGCGGAGTAAGAAACTTC.

The V gene is TRBV28, the J gene TRBJ1-2; no reliable D call. V gave up 5 bases and J gave up 5 bases, with 12 bases separating them. The germline V gene encodes CDR1 MDHEN and CDR2 SYDVKM. This CDR3 contains 13 residues. Written as DNA, the CDR3 is TGTGCCAGCAGTCAGACAAGCGCGTATGGCTACACCTTC. This sequence encodes CASSQTSAYGYTF.

The CDR3 DNA sequence: TGTGCCAGCAGCCCAAGGTTGGGGGGGGGTTATAGCAATCAGCCCCAGCATTTT. Translating gives CASSPRLGGGYSNQPQHF. The genes are TRBV7-2 and TRBJ1-5, with a tentative D call TRBD1 (5 bases). The CDR3 loop spans 18 amino acids. The V end was cut by 5 bases, the J end by 0 bases, with 20 bases between. From germline, CDR1 is SGHTA and CDR2 FQGNSA.

The chain recombines TRBV10-1 with TRBJ2-6; D call uncertain. Germline V lookup: CDR1 WNHNN, CDR2 SYGVQD (reference sequence). This CDR3 is 14 amino acids long. Trimming removed 3 bases at V and 0 bases at J, with 3 bases between. Here the CDR3 DNA reads TGCGCCAGCAGTGAAGACTCTGGGGCCAACGTCCTGACTTTC. Its protein is CASSEDSGANVLTF.

This chain uses TRBV2 with TRBJ2-7; no firm D call. V lost 7 bases to trimming and J lost 2 bases, with 12 bases between them. The CDR3 is made up of 13 amino acids. CDR1 and CDR2 (germline): SNHLY, FYNNEI. For the CDR3, the DNA is TGTGCCAGCAACGGCAGGCCGACCTACGAGCAGTACTTC. Its translation is CASNGRPTYEQYF.